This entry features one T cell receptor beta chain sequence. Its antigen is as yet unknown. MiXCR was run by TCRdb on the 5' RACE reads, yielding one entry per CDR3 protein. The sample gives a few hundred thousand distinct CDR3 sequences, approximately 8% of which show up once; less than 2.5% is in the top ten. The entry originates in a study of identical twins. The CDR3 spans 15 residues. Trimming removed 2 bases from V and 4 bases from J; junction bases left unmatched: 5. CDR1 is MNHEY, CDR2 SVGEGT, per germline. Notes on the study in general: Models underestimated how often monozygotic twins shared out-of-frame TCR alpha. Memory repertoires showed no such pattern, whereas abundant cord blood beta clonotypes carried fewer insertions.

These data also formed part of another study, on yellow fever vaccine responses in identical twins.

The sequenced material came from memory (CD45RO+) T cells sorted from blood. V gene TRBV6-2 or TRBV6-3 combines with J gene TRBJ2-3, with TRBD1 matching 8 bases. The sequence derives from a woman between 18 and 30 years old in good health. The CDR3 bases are TGTGCCAGCAGTTACCCTATACAGGGGGCAGATACGCAGTATTTT. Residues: CASSYPIQGADTQYF.